Shown below are 20 T cell receptor beta chains from a single sample sequenced in a study of T cells in Graves' hyperthyroidism and ophthalmopathy (dated by TCRdb to the late 2010s). The library was generated by multiplex PCR. Instrument on record: Illumina HiSeq 2000. TCR beta CDR3 regions were amplified from RNA transcripts. The first round of RT-PCR for the TCR CDR3 was performed with the HTBI primer set and the Qiagen OneStep RT-PCR kit. The public sequencing data were trimmed at Q25 with fastp and processed into clonotypes with MiXCR by TCRdb, which kept only in-frame beta chains. Merged by CDR3 protein, the rows form single entries marked with the most common genes and DNA. The sample records a few hundred thousand distinct CDR3 sequences, roughly 25% of which are singletons. Of the sample, about 73% is held by the ten largest clones. Sequencing was carried out using blood. The receptors originated from a man aged 50-59 years with Graves' hyperthyroidism.

The chain links TRBV6-1 to TRBJ2-5; a possible D gene is TRBD1 (6 bases). Trimming shortened V by 6 bases and J by 5 bases, and 19 bases separated the two germline ends. The CDR3 sequence is 15 residues long. Germline V gene sequence: CDR1 MNHNS, CDR2 SASEGT. CDR3 DNA: TGTGCCAGCAGCCGACTTGGACAGCAGATGGAGACCCAGTACTTC. As protein: CASSRLGQQMETQYF.

This clonotype appeared many times. The V gene is TRBV2, the J gene TRBJ1-1; D possibly corresponds to TRBD1 (6 bases). Germline loops: CDR1 SNHLY, CDR2 FYNNEI. V was cut by 6 bases and J by 0 bases, with 14 bases left in between. CDR3 size: 15 residues. CDR3 region: CASSERTDLNTEAFF. The CDR3 DNA reads TGTGCCAGCAGCGAACGGACAGATTTGAACACTGAAGCTTTCTTT. The full variable domain, rest sourced from reference TRBV2 and TRBJ1-1, is EPEVTQTPSHQVTQMGQEVILRCVPISNHLYFYWYRQILGQKVEFLVSFYNNEISEKSEIFDDQFSVERPDGSNFTLKIRSTKLEDSAMYFCASSERTDLNTEAFFGQGTRLTVV.

The gene calls are TRBV5-1 and TRBJ2-7; either TRBD1 or TRBD2 may fit D (5 bases each). Germline V gene data show CDR1 as SGHRS and CDR2 as YFSETQ. V lost 4 bases and J 6 bases, leaving 14 bases between the germline ends. The length of the CDR3 is 13 residues. The CDR3 sequence is CASSPLTEGEQYF. The CDR3 DNA follows: TGCGCCAGCAGCCCCCTGACAGAGGGCGAGCAGTACTTC.

The chain combines TRBV5-5 with TRBJ2-7; 9 nucleotides line up with TRBD1. The CDR3 length is 13 residues. V lost 3 bases, J lost 5 bases, and 3 bases stayed unmatched. The germline gives CDR1 SGHKS, CDR2 YYEKEE (reference sequence). The CDR3 spells CASSSGQGNEQYF. In nucleotides, the CDR3 is TGTGCCAGCAGCTCTGGACAGGGGAACGAGCAGTACTTC.

V gene TRBV11-2 combines with J gene TRBJ2-7; perhaps TRBD2 as D (6 bases). The germline V and J ends were trimmed by 5 bases and 1 base, with 15 bases remaining between them. CDR1 is SGHAT and CDR2 is FQNNGV in the germline V gene. The length of the CDR3 is 15 residues. The CDR3 loop reads CASSLGLAESYEQYF. The CDR3 nucleotides are TGTGCCAGCAGCCTGGGGTTAGCGGAATCCTACGAGCAGTACTTC.

This clonotype was picked up many times. The gene calls are TRBV12-5 and TRBJ1-2; TRBD1 agrees at 9 bases. CDR1 is LGHNT, CDR2 FRNRAP, per germline. Trimming removed 5 bases from V and 8 bases from J; junction bases left unmatched: 12. This CDR3 has 15 amino acids. This chain's CDR3 is CASGGTSQGAGGYTF. The CDR3 DNA reads TGTGCTAGTGGTGGCACCTCACAGGGGGCTGGAGGCTACACCTTC.

The chain carries TRBV29-1 and TRBJ1-5, with 7 bases lining up with TRBD1. The germline V gene has CDR1 SQVTM and CDR2 ANQGSEA. The CDR3 loop spans 12 amino acids. V dropped 6 bases and J dropped 3; count of bases not matched to a gene: 2. Here the CDR3 DNA reads TGCAGCGTGGGACAGAACAATCAGCCCCAGCATTTT. Its protein product is CSVGQNNQPQHF.

The J gene is TRBJ1-4, the V gene TRBV24-1, with D possibly TRBD1 on 5 matching bases. The V and J ends lost 2 bases and 8 bases respectively, with 14 bases between them. Germline-derived CDR1 and CDR2 are KGHDR and SFDVKD. The CDR3 has 15 residues. CDR3 sequence reads: CATSDSRGSGEKLFF. DNA for the CDR3: TGTGCCACCAGTGATTCGCGGGGGAGTGGAGAAAAACTGTTTTTT.

This chain connects TRBV5-1 to TRBJ2-7; TRBD1 agrees at 8 bases. Germline CDR1 SGHRS, CDR2 YFSETQ. V lost 0 bases to trimming and J lost 3 bases; unmatched junction nucleotides: 5. The CDR3 has 15 residues. CDR3 protein: CASSLVPGGYYEQYF. As DNA, the CDR3 is TGCGCCAGCAGCTTGGTTCCAGGGGGCTACTACGAGCAGTACTTC.

The V call is TRBV20-1, the J call TRBJ1-5; 8 nucleotides line up with TRBD1. V dropped 7 bases and J dropped 4; count of bases not matched to a gene: 6. CDR3 length: 13 residues. Germline CDR1 reads DFQATT; CDR2 reads SNEGSKA (reference sequence). In nucleotides, the CDR3 is TGCAGTGTCAATACAGGGGGTAATCAGCCCCAGCATTTT. It codes for CSVNTGGNQPQHF.

In its sample, this clonotype was seen many times. The J gene is TRBJ2-7, the V gene TRBV5-8; 8 bases fit TRBD1. The V gene's germline CDR1 is SGHTS and CDR2 YDEGEE. V was pared by 1 base and J by 6 bases, with 6 bases of the junction left unmatched. The CDR3 contains 14 residues. The CDR3 spells CASSLFRTGLEQYF. DNA for the CDR3: TGTGCCAGCAGCTTGTTCCGGACAGGGCTCGAGCAGTACTTC.

This clonotype was observed a handful of times. The J gene is TRBJ2-1, the V gene TRBV15; 11 bases map to TRBD2. Trimming at V came to 5 bases and at J to 4 bases, leaving 7 bases not matched to a gene. Germline V gene lookup returns CDR1 LNHNV and CDR2 YYDKDF (reference sequence). CDR3 length: 16 residues. CDR3 protein: CATSSRLAGYYNEQFF. In nucleotides, the CDR3 is TGTGCCACCAGCTCTCGACTAGCGGGATATTACAATGAGCAGTTCTTC.

J is TRBJ1-1 and V is TRBV28, with 12 bases matching TRBD1. Germline V lookup: CDR1 MDHEN, CDR2 SYDVKM. The junction had 5 bases not matched to a gene; V was cut back by 7 bases and J by 2 bases. The CDR3 runs to 15 residues. CDR3 protein: CASKGQGAGNTEAFF. Written as DNA, the CDR3 is TGTGCCAGCAAGGGACAGGGGGCAGGTAACACTGAAGCTTTCTTT.

At least ten counts were recorded for this clonotype. V and J are TRBV18 and TRBJ2-5; possibly TRBD1 for D (6 bases). Germline-derived CDR1 and CDR2 are KGHSH and LQKENI. The V gene lost 6 bases and the J gene lost 0 bases, with 14 bases spanning the gap. This CDR3 region has 15 residues. The CDR3 reads CASSRKTGDQETQYF. The DNA of the CDR3 is TGTGCCAGCTCCAGGAAGACAGGCGACCAAGAGACCCAGTACTTC.

The rearrangement uses TRBV7-2 and TRBJ2-1, with TRBD1 matching over 9 bases. J gave up 7 bases and V 4 bases, and 5 bases lay outside the gene matches. The CDR3 loop spans 14 amino acids. Germline V gives CDR1 SGHTA, CDR2 FQGNSA. CDR3 amino acids: CASSSRDRDNEQFF. Written as DNA, the CDR3 is TGTGCCAGCAGCTCCCGGGACAGGGATAATGAGCAGTTCTTC.

This clonotype has only a few counts. This chain connects TRBV20-1 to TRBJ1-5; D not certain. The CDR3 runs 12 residues. Trimming removed 1 base at V and 5 bases at J, with 6 bases between. Germline lookup yields CDR1 DFQATT and CDR2 SNEGSKA (reference sequence). CDR3 residues: CSARGSDQPQHF. DNA of the CDR3: TGCAGTGCTAGAGGCAGTGATCAGCCCCAGCATTTT.

In its sample, this clonotype was seen a few times. This chain links TRBV28 with TRBJ1-5; 9 bases fit TRBD1. The J segment lost 7 bases and the V segment lost 0 bases, leaving 10 bases of the junction unmatched. This CDR3 has 17 residues. The germline gives CDR1 MDHEN, CDR2 SYDVKM. The CDR3 protein is CASSLWSGQGRGQPQHF. The CDR3 DNA sequence: TGTGCCAGCAGTTTATGGTCGGGACAGGGACGTGGACAGCCCCAGCATTTT.

This clonotype was found many times. This sequence joins TRBV2 and TRBJ2-5; no reliable D call. The CDR3 spans 13 residues. Germline V gene data show CDR1 as SNHLY and CDR2 as FYNNEI. Trimming removed 11 bases from V and 2 bases from J, with 15 bases in between. CDR3: CAGNPTRQETQYF. The CDR3 DNA follows: TGTGCCGGAAACCCTACGAGGCAAGAGACCCAGTACTTC.

This clonotype was seen a few times. This sequence joins TRBV3-1 and TRBJ1-6; D might be TRBD1 (6 bases). V was cut by 0 bases and J by 18 bases, with 18 bases left in between. Per germline, CDR1 LGHDT and CDR2 YNNKEL (reference sequence). This CDR3 region has 14 residues. The CDR3 sequence is CASSQEGRAGVPHF. CDR3 in DNA: TGTGCCAGCAGCCAAGAAGGTCGGGCAGGGGTCCCCCACTTT.

The rearrangement joins TRBV7-2 to TRBJ2-7; D is possibly TRBD2 (6 bases). Trimming stripped 1 base from V and 5 bases from J, with 12 bases between. The germline CDR1 and CDR2 sequences are SGHTA and FQGNSA. CDR3 length: 14 residues. CDR3: CASSLDGGGDEQYF. CDR3 coding DNA: TGTGCCAGCAGCTTAGACGGTGGAGGGGACGAGCAGTACTTC.